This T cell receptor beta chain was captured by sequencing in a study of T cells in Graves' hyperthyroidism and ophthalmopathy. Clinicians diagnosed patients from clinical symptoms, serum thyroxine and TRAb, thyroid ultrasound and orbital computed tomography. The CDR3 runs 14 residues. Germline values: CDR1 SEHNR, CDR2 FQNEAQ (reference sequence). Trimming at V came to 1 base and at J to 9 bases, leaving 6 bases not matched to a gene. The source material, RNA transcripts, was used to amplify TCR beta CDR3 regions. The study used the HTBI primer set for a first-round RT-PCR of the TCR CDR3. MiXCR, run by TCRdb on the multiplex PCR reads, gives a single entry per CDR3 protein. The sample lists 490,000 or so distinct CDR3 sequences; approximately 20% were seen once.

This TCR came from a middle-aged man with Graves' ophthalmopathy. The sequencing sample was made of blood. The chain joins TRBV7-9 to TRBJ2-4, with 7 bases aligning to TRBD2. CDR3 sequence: CASSLGGGVAIQYF. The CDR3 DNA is TGTGCCAGCAGCTTAGGGGGGGGAGTGGCCATTCAGTACTTC.